What follows are 29 T cell receptor beta chains derived from one specimen sequenced in a study of OX40 agonist ivuxolimab in advanced cancers. This table comes from immunoSEQ multiplex PCR, and its TCRdb copy is limited to in-frame clones, with some not included. This table holds more than 80,000 clones, about 87% found once. Source: CD4+ or CD8+ T cells sorted from blood, taken in a trial of the OX40 agonist ivuxolimab. The receptors stem from an adult with an advanced solid tumor such as melanoma, head and neck, liver or kidney cancer.

The chain carries TRBV10-3 and TRBJ2-1; 8 bases fit TRBD1. Germline V CDR1 and CDR2: ENHRY, SYGVKD. The CDR3 is 11 residues long. Trimming at V came to 6 bases and at J to 9 bases, leaving 1 base not matched to a gene. The CDR3 bases are TGTGCCATCAGCGGACAGGGTGAGCAGTTCTTC. Its translation is CAISGQGEQFF.

The chain couples TRBV6-6 to TRBJ2-3, with unresolved D. V gave up 8 bases and J gave up 2 bases, with 11 bases separating them. Germline-derived CDR1 and CDR2 are MNHNY and SVGAGI (reference sequence). The CDR3 contains 13 residues. CDR3 protein: CASGVGYTDTQYF. The CDR3 nucleotides are TGTGCCAGCGGGGTGGGCTACACAGATACGCAGTATTTT.

The V and J genes are TRBV7-6 and TRBJ1-4; D remains unclear. Germline V gives CDR1 SGHVS, CDR2 FNYEAQ. This CDR3 is 14 amino acids long. With 5 bases removed from V and 5 bases from J, the gap between germline ends came to 12 bases. The CDR3 bases are TGTGCCAGCAGCCCTTCCGTACGGAATGAAAAACTGTTTTTT. Its translation is CASSPSVRNEKLFF.

V gene TRBV18 combines with J gene TRBJ2-5; 8 nucleotides agree with TRBD1. CDR1 and CDR2 (germline): KGHSH, LQKENI. This CDR3 has 16 amino acids. With V trimmed by 7 bases and J by 1 base, 11 bases remained unmatched. CDR3 in amino acids: CASLVGQGETQETQYF. The CDR3 DNA reads as TGTGCCAGCTTAGTCGGACAGGGAGAAACCCAAGAGACCCAGTACTTC.

The V call is TRBV7-3, the J call TRBJ1-6; 7 bases are a match to TRBD1. Germline assignment: CDR1 SGHTA and CDR2 FQGTGA. The ends lost 3 bases at V and 7 bases at J; junction bases unmatched: 6. The CDR3 contains 15 residues. This chain's CDR3 is CASSFLVGGNSPLHF. For the CDR3, the DNA is TGTGCCAGCAGCTTCCTTGTAGGGGGCAATTCACCCCTCCACTTT.

This chain uses TRBV27 with TRBJ1-1, with D possibly TRBD1 on 5 matching bases. This CDR3 spans 16 amino acids. V was trimmed by 5 bases and J by 0 bases, leaving 16 bases between them. Germline lookup yields CDR1 MNHEY and CDR2 SMNVEV (reference sequence). Written as DNA, the CDR3 is TGTGCCAGCAGTCGAGACAGCTTCCTAATGAACACTGAAGCTTTCTTT. It yields the protein CASSRDSFLMNTEAFF.

The genes are TRBV5-1 and TRBJ2-5, with TRBD2 as a possible D gene (5 bases). Trimming stripped 0 bases from V and 1 base from J, with 13 bases between. This CDR3 spans 16 amino acids. Germline V CDR1 and CDR2: SGHRS, YFSETQ. Here the CDR3 reads CASSLGPGKPQETQYF. CDR3 bases: TGCGCCAGCAGCTTGGGCCCGGGGAAGCCCCAAGAGACCCAGTACTTC.

The rearrangement joins TRBV6-1 to TRBJ2-7; possibly TRBD1 for D (5 bases). The germline V and J ends were trimmed by 6 bases and 1 base, with 16 bases remaining between them. The CDR3 consists of 15 residues. Germline V gene data show CDR1 as MNHNS and CDR2 as SASEGT. CDR3 DNA: TGTGCCAGCAGGAATTGGGATGCAGGGTCCTACGAGCAGTACTTC. The encoded protein is CASRNWDAGSYEQYF.

The V gene is TRBV19, the J gene TRBJ2-5; 8 bases align to TRBD1. The J call could be wrong; TRBJ2-7 is a better fit for the DNA end. This CDR3 spans 16 amino acids. Germline loops: CDR1 LNHDA, CDR2 SQIVND (reference sequence). CDR3 nucleotides: TGTGCCAGTAGTATAGACGTGAACAGGGGGACCTACGAGCAGTACTTC. Its translation: CASSIDVNRGTYEQYF.

The chain couples TRBV5-4 to TRBJ1-2, with D hard to call. Trimming pared 1 base from V and 0 bases from J, leaving 10 bases between. The CDR3 is made up of 15 amino acids. Germline CDR1 reads SGHNT; CDR2 reads YYREEE (reference sequence). The CDR3 sequence: CASSLSPGTNYGYTF. CDR3 DNA sequence: TGTGCCAGCAGCTTGTCCCCGGGAACTAACTATGGCTACACCTTC.

The chain has TRBV19 and TRBJ2-3, with 7 nucleotides matching TRBD1. The ends lost 1 base at V and 5 bases at J; junction bases unmatched: 3. The germline gives CDR1 LNHDA, CDR2 SQIVND (reference sequence). There are 14 residues in the CDR3. DNA for the CDR3: TGTGCCAGTAGTATAGGGCCAGGGGGAGATACGCAGTATTTT. Translation gives CASSIGPGGDTQYF.

The chain joins TRBV29-1 to TRBJ2-5; TRBD1 agrees at 7 bases. V gave up 7 bases and J gave up 5 bases; unmatched junction bases: 7. This CDR3 contains 12 residues. CDR1 is SQVTM and CDR2 is ANQGSEA in the germline V gene. The CDR3 bases are TGCAGCGGCAGACAGGGCCAGGAGACCCAGTACTTC. Translating gives CSGRQGQETQYF.

The chain employs TRBV9 and TRBJ2-7, with D perhaps TRBD2 (6 bases). The CDR3 consists of 15 residues. The V and J ends lost 2 bases and 1 base respectively, with 13 bases between them. Germline CDR1 is SGDLS and CDR2 is YYNGEE. The CDR3 DNA reads as TGTGCCAGCAGCGTTCGGGACGGGGGATCCTACGAGCAGTACTTC. Translation gives CASSVRDGGSYEQYF.

The chain couples TRBV21-1 to TRBJ2-7. TRBV21-1 represents a pseudogene. This CDR3 has 12 amino acids. CDR3 nucleotide sequence: TGTGCCAGAGAAAAAGGGGGGACGGTGTTGCACTTC. Encoded protein: CAREKGGTVLHF.

V is TRBV15 and J is TRBJ2-7; the match to TRBD2 covers 9 bases. The junction had 8 bases not matched to a gene; V was cut back by 5 bases and J by 3 bases. CDR3 size: 15 residues. Germline CDR1 LNHNV, CDR2 YYDKDF (reference sequence). Here the CDR3 reads CATSRGGAPGYEQYF. The DNA of the CDR3 is TGTGCCACCAGCCGCGGGGGGGCCCCCGGCTACGAGCAGTACTTC.

V and J are TRBV7-2 and TRBJ1-5, with D perhaps TRBD1 (5 bases). Germline CDR1 reads SGHTA; CDR2 reads FQGNSA. The CDR3 covers 14 residues. V gave up 0 bases and J gave up 4 bases, with 7 bases separating them. The CDR3 DNA reads TGTGCCAGCAGCTTAGCGGGGGGGAATCAGCCCCAGCATTTT. This codes for CASSLAGGNQPQHF.

The chain couples TRBV7-2 to TRBJ2-1; TRBD1 or TRBD2 may be the D gene (5 bases each). This CDR3 contains 16 residues. V lost 1 base to trimming and J lost 0 bases, with 10 bases between them. Germline loops: CDR1 SGHTA, CDR2 FQGNSA. The CDR3 spells CASSLVGTSSYNEQFF. The CDR3 DNA is TGTGCCAGCAGCTTAGTCGGGACCAGCTCCTACAATGAGCAGTTCTTC.

This chain links TRBV5-4 with TRBJ2-3; D is ambiguous. Per the germline V gene, CDR1 is SGHNT and CDR2 is YYREEE (reference sequence). V was cut by 3 bases and J by 0 bases, with 8 bases left in between. This CDR3 is 14 amino acids long. The CDR3 sequence is CASSWEWSTDTQYF. In nucleotides, the CDR3 is TGTGCCAGCAGCTGGGAATGGAGCACAGATACGCAGTATTTT.

This clone was seen once. CDR3 nucleotide sequence: TGTGCCAGCAGCGCTGGACAGGGGGTCACTGAAGCTTTCTTT. Protein sequence: CASSAGQGVTEAFF. This chain joins TRBV7-2 and TRBJ1-1, with 10 positions matching TRBD1. Germline CDR1 SGHTA, CDR2 FQGNSA. J gave up 4 bases and V 5 bases, and 4 bases lay outside the gene matches. This CDR3 contains 14 residues. Full variable domain (rest looked up from reference TRBV7-2 and TRBJ1-1): GAGVSQSPSNKVTEKGKDVELRCDPISGHTALYWYRQSLGQGLEFLIYFQGNSAPDKSGLPSDRFSAERTGGSVSTLTIQRTQQEDSAVYLCASSAGQGVTEAFFGQGTRLTVV.

In DNA, the CDR3 is TGTGCCAGCAGCCAAGCGTTGTCTAGCGGGATGAATGAGCAGTTCTTC. Translation: CASSQALSSGMNEQFF. The genes are TRBV4-2 and TRBJ2-1; TRBD2 matches at 9 bases. V lost 1 base, J lost 7 bases, and 8 bases stayed unmatched. This CDR3 is built from 16 residues. Germline V lookup: CDR1 LGHNA, CDR2 YNFKEQ.

The V and J genes are TRBV7-3 and TRBJ2-3; D is perhaps TRBD1 or TRBD2 (5 bases each). The CDR3 spans 16 residues. Germline assignment: CDR1 SGHTA and CDR2 FQGTGA. Between the trimmed V and J ends, which lost 5 bases and 1 base, there was a span of 16 bases. The chain's CDR3 is CASSPSGQGRTDTQYF. CDR3 sequence (DNA): TGTGCCAGCAGCCCAAGCGGCCAGGGTCGCACAGATACGCAGTATTTT. Looking up the rest from reference TRBV7-3 and TRBJ2-3 gives the full variable domain: GAGVSQTPSNKVTEKGKYVELRCDPISGHTALYWYRQSLGQGPEFLIYFQGTGAADDSGLPNDRFFAVRPEGSVSTLKIQRTERGDSAVYLCASSPSGQGRTDTQYFGPGTRLTVL.

V is TRBV2 and J is TRBJ2-7; D might be TRBD1 (8 bases). Germline V CDR1 and CDR2: SNHLY, FYNNEI. Trimming removed 6 bases at V and 3 bases at J, with 21 bases between. The CDR3 loop spans 16 amino acids. CDR3 residues: CASSPQGGGGVYEQYF. CDR3 coding DNA: TGTGCCAGCAGCCCACAGGGGGGCGGGGGAGTCTACGAGCAGTACTTC.

This clone was counted a single time. The V gene is TRBV4-1, the J gene TRBJ2-1; D may correspond to TRBD1 or TRBD2 (5 bases each). The V gene's germline CDR1 is MGHRA and CDR2 YSYEKL. Trimming removed 4 bases at V and 0 bases at J, with 13 bases between. The CDR3 runs 16 residues. In DNA form, the CDR3 reads TGCGCCAGCAGCCGCGACGGGACGAGCTCCTACAATGAGCAGTTCTTC. It specifies CASSRDGTSSYNEQFF.

This sequence joins TRBV18 and TRBJ1-1, with 9 bases matching TRBD1. The CDR3 consists of 13 residues. The germline V gene encodes CDR1 KGHSH and CDR2 LQKENI. Trimming cost V 3 bases and J 4 bases; bases outside gene matches: 0. CDR3 in amino acids: CASSPTGGTEAFF. DNA of the CDR3: TGTGCCAGCTCACCGACAGGGGGCACTGAAGCTTTCTTT.

This chain joins TRBV6-5 and TRBJ2-2, with 7 bases matching TRBD2. V shed 2 bases and J 1 base; nucleotides not matched to a gene: 1. CDR1 is MNHEY, CDR2 SVGAGI, per germline. This CDR3 has 15 residues. The CDR3 DNA reads TGTGCCAGCAGTTACACGGGGGGGAACACCGGGGAGCTGTTTTTT. As protein: CASSYTGGNTGELFF.

This clone came up a few times. This chain uses TRBV20-1 with TRBJ1-1; no firm D call. CDR3 length: 9 amino acids. Trimming took off 3 bases at V and 5 bases at J, with 1 base between the two ends. CDR1 and CDR2 (germline): DFQATT, SNEGSKA (reference sequence). This CDR3 is CSASTEAFF. Written as DNA, the CDR3 is TGCAGTGCTAGTACTGAAGCTTTCTTT.

The V gene is TRBV30, the J gene TRBJ1-5, with D tentatively TRBD1 (6 bases). The germline CDR1 and CDR2 sequences are GTSNPN and SVGIG (reference sequence). The V gene lost 3 bases and the J gene lost 2 bases, with 17 bases spanning the gap. CDR3 length equals 16 residues. In nucleotides, the CDR3 is TGTGCCTGGAGCACGGGGGGGGCTTTCGGCAATCAGCCCCAGCATTTT. It translates to CAWSTGGAFGNQPQHF.

This clone was found many times. The V gene is TRBV19, the J gene TRBJ2-2; D uncertain. This CDR3 is built from 13 residues. V lost 8 bases to trimming and J lost 3 bases, with 10 bases between them. Germline values: CDR1 LNHDA, CDR2 SQIVND (reference sequence). The CDR3 spells CASSKWDTGELFF. DNA of the CDR3: TGTGCCAGTTCTAAGTGGGACACCGGGGAGCTGTTTTTT.

The CDR3 here is CASSRAPPETEAFF. CDR3 DNA sequence: TGTGCCAGCAGCCGGGCCCCACCGGAGACTGAAGCTTTCTTT. V and J are TRBV27 and TRBJ1-1; D unresolved. CDR1 and CDR2 from the germline V gene are MNHEY and SMNVEV (reference sequence). Trimming took 6 bases from V and 5 from J, leaving 16 bases between them. This CDR3 contains 14 residues.